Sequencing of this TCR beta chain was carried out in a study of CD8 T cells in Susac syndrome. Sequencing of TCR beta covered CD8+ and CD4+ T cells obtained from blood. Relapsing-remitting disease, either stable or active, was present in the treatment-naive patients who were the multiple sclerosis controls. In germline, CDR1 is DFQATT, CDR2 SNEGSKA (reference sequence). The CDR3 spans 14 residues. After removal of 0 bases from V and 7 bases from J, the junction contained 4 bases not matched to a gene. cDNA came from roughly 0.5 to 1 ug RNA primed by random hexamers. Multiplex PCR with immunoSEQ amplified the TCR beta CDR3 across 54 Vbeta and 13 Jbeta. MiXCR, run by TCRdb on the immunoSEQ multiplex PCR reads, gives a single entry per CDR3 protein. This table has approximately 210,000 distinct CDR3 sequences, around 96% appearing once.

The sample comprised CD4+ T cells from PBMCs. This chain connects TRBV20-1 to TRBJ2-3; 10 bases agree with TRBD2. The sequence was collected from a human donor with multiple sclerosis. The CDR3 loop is CSARDPSGGNTQYF. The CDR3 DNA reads TGCAGTGCTAGAGATCCTAGCGGGGGTAATACGCAGTATTTT.